This TCR beta chain emerged from a study of cytomegalovirus exposure and HLA in healthy donors (dated by TCRdb to 2016 to 2017). Background on the whole study: An earlier analysis of 587 of the donors reported approximately 260 Gb of sequence data and roughly 120 million unique TCR beta sequences obtained from approximately 180 million T cells. A later genetic analysis used genome-wide SNP genotypes for about three fifths of the 666 donors, treating that subset as a discovery cohort. Of the 350 to 450 genotyped donors, roughly 76% were placed in the genetic ancestry cluster associated with self-reported Caucasian donors. In a later analysis, previously published TCR beta repertoires from 670 or so donors were re-analyzed and high-resolution HLA genotyping was added so that TCR occurrence patterns could be studied. A separate validation cohort of over a hundred different subjects was used in addition to the roughly 700-subject first cohort. To predict cytomegalovirus infection status, the study brought together high-throughput TCR immunosequencing, statistical association of individual TCRs with disease status, and machine learning. Using immunosequencing, the study profiled T cell repertoires from around 670 subjects and related those repertoires to cytomegalovirus serostatus. Every discovery cohort repertoire had been produced on one sequencing platform. Because of strong linkage in the cohort, roughly five DR-DQ haplotypes were treated as single units for association and clustering. Donor age, sex, ethnicity and CMV serostatus were compiled alongside the repertoire data. The later analysis used no new phenotypic data to find candidate immune exposures, relying instead on TCR beta sequences and their occurrence across donors. Class I and class II HLA loci were covered by the typing at four-digit resolution. Typing coverage differed by locus: A, B, C, DRB1 and DQB1 were typed in about 629-640 donors, DQA1 in 522, DPA1 in around 610, and DPB1 in 472. Among almost 400 genotyped donors of the cohort, an average of 235,054 unique TCR beta nucleotide sequences were sequenced per donor, roughly 18% of them non-productive. The aim of the study was to test whether cataloging public T cell receptors could identify signatures of past pathogen exposure. Roughly 300 gigabases of sequencing data and 70 million to 100 million unique TCR sequences were included in an early release covering around 650 HLA-typed donors. In an earlier analysis of 500 to 650 of the donors, high-throughput TCR beta sequencing was used to judge whether each TCR beta V gene segment behaved as functional or pseudogenic. What the work shows at the level of the full study, not this receptor alone: Because HLA typing was missing for some donors at each locus, association tests included only the typed subset. In a later genetic analysis, fewer N-insertions in productive TCRs were reported among donors in an Asian-associated ancestry cluster than the approximately 710-donor mean. According to a later analysis, parvovirus B19, influenza, CMV and Epstein-Barr virus appeared linked to several top co-occurrence clusters. A later analysis found that TCR association rates varied across HLA loci, with DRB1 alleles showing the most associated TCRs and HLA-C alleles the fewest. A further reported finding was that TCR beta sequences accurately predicted the HLA-A and HLA-B alleles for most subjects in the first cohort. Some 16 rarely observed V segments, including chromosome 9 orphons, were excluded from the earlier analysis of 550 to 700 of the donors because counts were too low. In this cohort, only TCR beta chains were sequenced, and detectable features were limited by the absence of alpha or paired-chain data. The only immune exposure information available for the cohort was CMV serostatus. Some IMGT-functional V segments, including TRBV6-2 and TRBV6-3, could not be told apart with the 87-base-pair reads, so those segments were excluded. Across donors, most TCR sequences were observed very rarely, whereas some public TCRs were present in many individuals. In an earlier analysis of 500 to 650 of the donors, most TCR beta V segments appeared in productive rearrangements about 90% or about 30% of the time, broadly matching IMGT annotations. In a later analysis, most CMV-associated TCR beta chains were found to appear HLA-restricted, with HLA associations seemingly driven largely by CMV exposure. When HLA alleles, especially DR and DQ, strongly co-occurred, TCR associations were difficult to assign to individual alleles. The study gave a list of around 170 TCR beta chains associated with cytomegalovirus. Correlated functional status among segregating V segments might reflect linkage disequilibrium, but an unknown experimental factor could not be ruled out. Roughly uniform sequencing depth across donors was assumed in presence/absence analyses, although this assumption may not hold. The classifier was reported to diagnose cytomegalovirus status with high specificity and sensitivity in both the original and validation cohorts. In a later analysis, HLA-associated TCR beta chains showed more clonal expansion and lower generation probabilities than non-associated chains that were equally common. In vitro tests confirmed that a few of the cytomegalovirus-associated TCR beta chains recognize cytomegalovirus antigens. In a later analysis, 16,951 TCR beta sequences were associated with specific HLA alleles at a false discovery rate of 0.05. The authors suggested that the approach could potentially be generalized to other disease states and immunological phenotypes. A group of highly shared sequence variants was considered likely to be a technical artifact of the sequencing pipeline. A later genetic analysis associated a missense DCLRE1C variant with V-gene and J-gene trimming of TCR beta chains, and an independent cohort replicated the association.

Measured from the cysteine to the phenylalanine, the CDR3 is 15 residues long. Just CDR3 DNA is preserved here, 45 bases in frame from base 1. From V the trimming removes 0 bases and from J it removes 15 bases, while the gene matches leave 7 bases of the junction unaccounted for. According to the germline V gene, CDR1 reads SGDLS and CDR2 reads YYNGEE. Libraries were built with the immunoSEQ multiplex PCR assay. A mixture of 60 forward primers for TCR Vbeta segments and 13 reverse primers for TCR Jbeta segments was used in the multiplex PCR. The CDR3 region of rearranged TCR beta genes was amplified from genomic DNA by a multiplex PCR assay. Amplified TCR beta libraries were sequenced as 87-base-pair reads on the Illumina HiSeq System. As for the original processing: A later analysis counted about 80 million unique TCR beta chains across the 500 to 850 repertoires, and roughly 10 million of these chains were shared by at least two donors. Raw reads were error-corrected and collapsed into unique sequences with a nearest-neighbor algorithm that merged closely related sequences to remove PCR and sequencing errors. V, D and J gene segments were assigned by aligning CDR3 sequences to IMGT reference sequences. For a sequence to be retained, a match of at least six nucleotides was required to both a V gene segment and a J gene segment. Rearrangements were classified as productive when the CDR3 lacked stop codons and remained in frame with V and J, and all other rearrangements were classified as non-productive. CDR3 was defined according to IMGT convention as the region running from the second conserved V-encoded cysteine to the conserved J-encoded phenylalanine. The earlier analysis of roughly 590 of the donors excluded any sequence lacking an unambiguous match to a single V gene segment. An earlier analysis of a few hundred of the donors classified V segments as functional when productive rearrangements were above 56.7% and as segregating when the standard deviation between donors was above 5%. A statistical classification framework was built for diagnosing cytomegalovirus status from the catalog of TCR beta chain sequences. In a later analysis, TCR nucleotide sequences were compared against IMGT/GENE-DB human TR gene sequences so that V and J genes could be assigned. In a later analysis, CDR3 sequences and most-parsimonious VDJ recombination scenarios were assigned using the TCRdist pipeline. In a later analysis, each TCR beta chain was defined by its CDR3 amino acid sequence together with its V-gene family, and reads lacking a unique V-gene family were excluded. As a way to deal with suspected cross-contamination and a sequencing artifact, a later analysis dropped over 550 nucleotide sequences that were highly shared and had low generation probability. In a later analysis, a clonal expansion index for each public chain was calculated from normalized within-repertoire ranks of inferred template counts. In a later analysis, generation probabilities were computed using a VDJ recombination model fitted to out-of-frame rearrangements, and the results were checked against IGoR. A later analysis scored TCR-TCR, TCR-HLA and TCR-CMV co-occurrence with hypergeometric tests, applying a repertoire-size bias correction to TCR pairs. To estimate false discovery rates, a later analysis permuted the HLA or CMV assignments 20 times. In a later analysis, co-occurring TCRs were grouped using DBSCAN, and TCRdist sequence similarity was added for clustering within HLA-allele-positive subsets. For co-occurrence clustering, repertoires with fewer than 30,000 or more than 120,000 public chains were excluded, along with several repertoires with anomalous nucleotide sharing. In its TCRdb copy, this immuneACCESS table keeps in-frame sequences only and misses some clones. Where compared with another copy, unresolved V genes explain less than half of these, and the others have no known cause. The DNA gave D and trimming, while V, J and clone size come from that table. This sample comprises roughly 150,000 clones, more than 75% of them detected only once. The biggest ten clones account for 1.5% of the sample.

The cohort consisted of approximately 690 healthy bone marrow donors. At the time of sampling, every cohort member was nominally healthy, though immune exposures that went unrecorded were likely present. The donor was CMV seropositive and was included in the group of 290 or so seropositive cohort members. A peripheral blood sample was collected from each donor, and TCR beta sequencing was performed on peripheral blood mononuclear cells. The Qiagen DNeasy Blood Extraction Kit was used to extract genomic DNA from the blood cell samples. Concerning this clone: Its binding antigen is unknown. One base away there is no much larger clone; base qualities are not given.

Sequencing input: PBMCs. The V and J genes are TRBV9 and TRBJ2-1, with 15 middle bases fitting TRBD2. The receptor comes from a girl aged 5-17 years in good health and CMV-seropositive. DNA sequence: TGTGCCAGCAGCGTAGATGGACTAGCGGGGGGGCCCGGGTTCTTC. This translates into CASSVDGLAGGPGFF.